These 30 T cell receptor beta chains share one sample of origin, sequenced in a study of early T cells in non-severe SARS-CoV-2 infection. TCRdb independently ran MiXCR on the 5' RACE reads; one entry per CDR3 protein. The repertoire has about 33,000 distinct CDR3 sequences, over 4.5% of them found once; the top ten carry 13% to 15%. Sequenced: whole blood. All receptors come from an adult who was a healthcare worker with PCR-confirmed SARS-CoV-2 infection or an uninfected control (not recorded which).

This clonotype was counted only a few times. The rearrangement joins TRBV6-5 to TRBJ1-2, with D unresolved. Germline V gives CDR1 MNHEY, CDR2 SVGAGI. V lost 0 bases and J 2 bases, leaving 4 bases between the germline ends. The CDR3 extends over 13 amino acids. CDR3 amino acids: CASSYSRNYGYTF. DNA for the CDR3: TGTGCCAGCAGTTACTCGAGAAACTATGGCTACACCTTC.

The CDR3 protein is CASSYSILAGGPTNEQFF. The CDR3 bases are TGTGCCAGCAGTTACTCGATCTTAGCGGGGGGGCCAACCAATGAGCAGTTCTTC. The chain recombines TRBV6-5 with TRBJ2-1; 11 positions agree with TRBD2. The germline CDR1 and CDR2 sequences are MNHEY and SVGAGI. The CDR3 is made up of 18 amino acids. Trimming at V came to 0 bases and at J to 6 bases, leaving 10 bases not matched to a gene.

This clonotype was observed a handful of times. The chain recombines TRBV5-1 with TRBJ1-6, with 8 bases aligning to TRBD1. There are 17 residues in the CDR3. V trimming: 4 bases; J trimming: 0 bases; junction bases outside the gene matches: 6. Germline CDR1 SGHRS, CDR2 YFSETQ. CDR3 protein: CASSRGTGSSYNSPLHF. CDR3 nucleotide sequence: TGCGCCAGCAGCCGCGGGACAGGAAGCTCCTATAATTCACCCCTCCACTTT.

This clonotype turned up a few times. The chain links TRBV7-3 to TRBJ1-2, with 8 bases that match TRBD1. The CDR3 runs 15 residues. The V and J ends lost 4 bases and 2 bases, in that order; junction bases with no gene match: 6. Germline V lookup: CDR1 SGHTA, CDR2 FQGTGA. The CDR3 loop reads CASSWDGQGNYGYTF. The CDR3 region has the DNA TGTGCCAGCAGCTGGGACGGACAGGGAAACTATGGCTACACCTTC.

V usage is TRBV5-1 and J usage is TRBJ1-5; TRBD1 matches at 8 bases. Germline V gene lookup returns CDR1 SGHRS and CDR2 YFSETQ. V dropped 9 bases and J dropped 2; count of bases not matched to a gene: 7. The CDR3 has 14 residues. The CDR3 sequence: CANKTGEGNQPQHF. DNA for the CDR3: TGCGCCAACAAGACAGGGGAGGGCAATCAGCCCCAGCATTTT.

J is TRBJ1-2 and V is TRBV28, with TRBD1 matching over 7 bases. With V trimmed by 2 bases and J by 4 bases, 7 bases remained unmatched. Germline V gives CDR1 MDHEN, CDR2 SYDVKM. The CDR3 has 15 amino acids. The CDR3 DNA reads TGTGCCAGCAGTTTAACCCACAGGGGACTCTATGGCTACACCTTC. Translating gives CASSLTHRGLYGYTF.

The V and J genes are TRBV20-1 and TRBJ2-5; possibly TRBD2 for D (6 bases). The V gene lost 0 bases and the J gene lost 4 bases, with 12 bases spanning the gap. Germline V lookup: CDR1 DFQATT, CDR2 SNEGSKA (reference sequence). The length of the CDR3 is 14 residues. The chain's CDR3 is CSARDPLAGETQYF. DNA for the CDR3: TGCAGTGCTAGAGATCCACTAGCTGGAGAGACCCAGTACTTC.

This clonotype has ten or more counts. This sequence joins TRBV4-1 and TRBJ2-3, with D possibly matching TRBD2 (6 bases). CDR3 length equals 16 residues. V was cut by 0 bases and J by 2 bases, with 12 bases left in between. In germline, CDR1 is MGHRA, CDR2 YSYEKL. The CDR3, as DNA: TGCGCCAGCAGCCAAGATGCGGGGACTTACACAGATACGCAGTATTTT. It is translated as CASSQDAGTYTDTQYF.

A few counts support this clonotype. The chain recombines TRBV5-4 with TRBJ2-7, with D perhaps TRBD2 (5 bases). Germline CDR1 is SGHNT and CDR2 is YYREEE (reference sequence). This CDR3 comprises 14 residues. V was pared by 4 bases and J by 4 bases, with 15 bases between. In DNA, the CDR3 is TGTGCCAGCAGCCAGTCGAGCGGAACTTACGAGCAGTACTTC. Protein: CASSQSSGTYEQYF.

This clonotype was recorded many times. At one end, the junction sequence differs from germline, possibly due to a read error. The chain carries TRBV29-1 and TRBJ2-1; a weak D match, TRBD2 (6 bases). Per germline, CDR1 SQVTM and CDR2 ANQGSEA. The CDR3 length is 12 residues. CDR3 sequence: CSVVSDAPGERF. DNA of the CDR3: TGCAGCGTTGTGTCCGACGCCCCGGGAGAAAGGTTC.

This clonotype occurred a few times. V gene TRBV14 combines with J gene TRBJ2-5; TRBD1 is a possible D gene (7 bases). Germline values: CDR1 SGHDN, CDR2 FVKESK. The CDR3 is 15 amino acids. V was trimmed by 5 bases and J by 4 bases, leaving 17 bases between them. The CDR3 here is CASSNWNRGGETQYF. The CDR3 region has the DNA TGTGCCAGCAGCAATTGGAACAGGGGAGGAGAGACCCAGTACTTC.

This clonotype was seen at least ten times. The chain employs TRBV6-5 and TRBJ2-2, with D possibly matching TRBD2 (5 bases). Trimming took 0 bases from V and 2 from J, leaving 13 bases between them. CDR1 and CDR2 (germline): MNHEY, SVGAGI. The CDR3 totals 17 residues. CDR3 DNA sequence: TGTGCCAGCAGTTACTCGAAGCCCCCGGGAAACACCGGGGAGCTGTTTTTT. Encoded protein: CASSYSKPPGNTGELFF.

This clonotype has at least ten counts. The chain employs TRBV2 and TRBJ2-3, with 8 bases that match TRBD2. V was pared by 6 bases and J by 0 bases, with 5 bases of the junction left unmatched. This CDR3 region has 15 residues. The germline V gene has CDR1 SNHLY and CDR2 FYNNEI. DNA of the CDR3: TGTGCCAGCAGAGAACGCGGGGGGAGCACAGATACGCAGTATTTT. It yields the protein CASRERGGSTDTQYF.

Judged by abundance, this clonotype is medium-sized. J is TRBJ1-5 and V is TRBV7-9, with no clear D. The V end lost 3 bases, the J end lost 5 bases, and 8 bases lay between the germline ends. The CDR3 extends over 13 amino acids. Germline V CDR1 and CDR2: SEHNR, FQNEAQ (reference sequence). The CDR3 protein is CASSFGEYQPQHF. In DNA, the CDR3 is TGTGCCAGCAGCTTCGGCGAGTATCAGCCCCAGCATTTT.

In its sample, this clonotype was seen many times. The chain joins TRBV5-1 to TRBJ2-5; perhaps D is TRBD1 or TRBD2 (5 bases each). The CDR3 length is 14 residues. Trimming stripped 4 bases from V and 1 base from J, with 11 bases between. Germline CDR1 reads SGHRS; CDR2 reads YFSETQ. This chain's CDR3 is CASSPPGTQETQYF. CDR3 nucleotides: TGCGCCAGCAGCCCCCCGGGGACCCAAGAGACCCAGTACTTC. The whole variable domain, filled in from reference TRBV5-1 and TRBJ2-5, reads KAGVTQTPRYLIKTRGQQVTLSCSPISGHRSVSWYQQTPGQGLQFLFEYFSETQRNKGNFPGRFSGRQFSNSRSEMNVSTLELGDSALYLCASSPPGTQETQYFGPGTRLLVL.

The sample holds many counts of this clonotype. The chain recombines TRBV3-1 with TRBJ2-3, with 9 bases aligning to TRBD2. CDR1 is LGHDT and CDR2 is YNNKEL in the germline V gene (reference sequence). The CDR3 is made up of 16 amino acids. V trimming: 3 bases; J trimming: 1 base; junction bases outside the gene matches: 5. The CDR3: CASSHGAGGGTDTQYF. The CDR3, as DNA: TGTGCCAGCAGCCATGGTGCGGGGGGGGGCACAGATACGCAGTATTTT.

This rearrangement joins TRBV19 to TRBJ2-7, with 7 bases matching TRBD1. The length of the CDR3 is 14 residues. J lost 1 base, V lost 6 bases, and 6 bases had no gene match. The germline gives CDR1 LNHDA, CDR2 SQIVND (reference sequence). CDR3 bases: TGTGCCAGTAGCCCCGGGGACAGATCCTACGAGCAGTACTTC. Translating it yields CASSPGDRSYEQYF.

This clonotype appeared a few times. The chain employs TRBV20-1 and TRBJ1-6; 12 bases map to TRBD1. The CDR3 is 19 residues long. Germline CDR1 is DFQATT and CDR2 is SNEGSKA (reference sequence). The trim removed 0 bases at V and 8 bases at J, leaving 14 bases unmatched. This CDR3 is CSARDWGQGAESAHSPLHF. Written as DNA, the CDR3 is TGCAGTGCTAGAGATTGGGGACAGGGGGCTGAATCGGCTCATTCACCCCTCCACTTT.

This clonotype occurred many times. CDR3 sequence reads: CASSPKVTGELFF. The CDR3 nucleotides are TGTGCCAGCAGCCCCAAGGTCACCGGGGAGCTGTTTTTT. The V gene is TRBV7-8, the J gene TRBJ2-2; no clear D gene. The germline CDR1 and CDR2 sequences are SGHVS and FQNEAQ. This CDR3 has 13 residues. Trimming removed 5 bases at V and 4 bases at J, with 8 bases between.

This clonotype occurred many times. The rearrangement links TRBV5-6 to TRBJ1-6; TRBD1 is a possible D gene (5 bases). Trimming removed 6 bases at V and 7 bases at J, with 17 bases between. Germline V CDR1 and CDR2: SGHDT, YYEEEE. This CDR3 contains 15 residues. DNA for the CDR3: TGTGCCAGCATGGAGACTTTGGGGGTAAATTCACCCCTCCACTTT. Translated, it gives CASMETLGVNSPLHF. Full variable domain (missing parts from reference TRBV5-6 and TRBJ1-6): DAGVTQSPTHLIKTRGQQVTLRCSPKSGHDTVSWYQQALGQGPQFIFQYYEEEERQRGNFPDRFSGHQFPNYSSELNVNALLLGDSALYLCASMETLGVNSPLHFGNGTRLTVT.

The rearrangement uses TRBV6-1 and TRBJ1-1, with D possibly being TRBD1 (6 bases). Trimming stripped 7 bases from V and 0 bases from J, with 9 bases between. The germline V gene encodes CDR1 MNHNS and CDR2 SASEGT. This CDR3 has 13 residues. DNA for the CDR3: TGTGCCAGCATTGGGACATTGAACACTGAAGCTTTCTTT. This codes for CASIGTLNTEAFF.

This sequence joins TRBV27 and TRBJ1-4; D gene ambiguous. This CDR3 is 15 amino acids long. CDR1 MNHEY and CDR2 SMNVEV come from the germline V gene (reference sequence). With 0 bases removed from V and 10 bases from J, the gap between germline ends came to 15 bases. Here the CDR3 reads CASSLSGPYDVKLFF. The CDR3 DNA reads TGTGCCAGCAGTTTATCGGGTCCATATGATGTAAAACTGTTTTTT.

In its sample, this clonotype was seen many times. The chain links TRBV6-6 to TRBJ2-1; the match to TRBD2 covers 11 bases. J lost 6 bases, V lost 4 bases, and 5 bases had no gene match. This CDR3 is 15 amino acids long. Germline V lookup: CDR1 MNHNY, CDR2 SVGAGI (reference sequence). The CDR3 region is CASSLRLAGTNEQFF. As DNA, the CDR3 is TGTGCCAGCAGTTTGCGACTAGCGGGGACCAATGAGCAGTTCTTC.

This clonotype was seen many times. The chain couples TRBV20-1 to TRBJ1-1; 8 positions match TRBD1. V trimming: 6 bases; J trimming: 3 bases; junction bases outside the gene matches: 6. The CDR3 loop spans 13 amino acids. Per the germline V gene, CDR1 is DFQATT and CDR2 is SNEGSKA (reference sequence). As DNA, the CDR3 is TGCAGTGCCGCCGGGACAGGCGACACTGAAGCTTTCTTT. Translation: CSAAGTGDTEAFF.

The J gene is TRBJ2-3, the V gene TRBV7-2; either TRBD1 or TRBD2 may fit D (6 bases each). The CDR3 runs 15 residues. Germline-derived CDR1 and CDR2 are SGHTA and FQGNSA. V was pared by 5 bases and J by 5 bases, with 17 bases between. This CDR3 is CASSRVWGAGDTQYF. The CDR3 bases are TGTGCCAGCAGCCGGGTATGGGGGGCCGGAGATACGCAGTATTTT.

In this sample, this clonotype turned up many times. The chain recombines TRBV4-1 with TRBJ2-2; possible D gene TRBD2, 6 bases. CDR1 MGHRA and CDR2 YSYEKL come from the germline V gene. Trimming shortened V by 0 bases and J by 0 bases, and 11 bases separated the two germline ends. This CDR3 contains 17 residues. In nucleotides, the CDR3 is TGCGCCAGCAGCCAAGAGGTGACTAGTGCGAACACCGGGGAGCTGTTTTTT. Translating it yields CASSQEVTSANTGELFF.

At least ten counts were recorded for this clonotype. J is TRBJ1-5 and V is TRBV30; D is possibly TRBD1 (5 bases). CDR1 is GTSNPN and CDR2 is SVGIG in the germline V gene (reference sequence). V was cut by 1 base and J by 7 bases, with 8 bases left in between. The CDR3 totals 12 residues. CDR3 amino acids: CAWSGGTQPQHF. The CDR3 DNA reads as TGTGCCTGGAGTGGCGGGACGCAGCCCCAGCATTTT.

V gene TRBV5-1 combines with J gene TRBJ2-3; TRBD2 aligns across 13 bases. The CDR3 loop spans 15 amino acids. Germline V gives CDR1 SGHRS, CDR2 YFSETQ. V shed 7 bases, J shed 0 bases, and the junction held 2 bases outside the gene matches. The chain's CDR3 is CASGLAGASTDTQYF. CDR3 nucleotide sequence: TGCGCCAGCGGACTAGCGGGGGCTAGCACAGATACGCAGTATTTT.

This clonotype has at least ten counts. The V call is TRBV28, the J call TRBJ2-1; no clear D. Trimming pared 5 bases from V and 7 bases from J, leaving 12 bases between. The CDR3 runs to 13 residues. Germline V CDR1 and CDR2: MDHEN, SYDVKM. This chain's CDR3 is CASSRLGMNEQFF. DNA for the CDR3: TGTGCCAGCAGTCGTTTGGGAATGAATGAGCAGTTCTTC. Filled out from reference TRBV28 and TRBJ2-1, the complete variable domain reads DVKVTQSSRYLVKRTGEKVFLECVQDMDHENMFWYRQDPGLGLRLIYFSYDVKMKEKGDIPEGYSVSREKKERFSLILESASTNQTSMYLCASSRLGMNEQFFGPGTRLTVL.

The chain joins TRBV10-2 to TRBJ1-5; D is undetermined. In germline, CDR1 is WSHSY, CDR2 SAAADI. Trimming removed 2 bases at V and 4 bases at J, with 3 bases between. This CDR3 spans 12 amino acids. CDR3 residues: CASSEGNQPQHF. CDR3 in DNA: TGCGCCAGCAGTGAGGGGAATCAGCCCCAGCATTTT.